The 26 T cell receptor beta chains listed next were all sequenced from one sample in a study of Tregs in tolerant kidney transplant recipients (dated by TCRdb to between 2019 and 2020). Receptor amplification or capture employed the immunoSEQ multiplex PCR assay. Here the immuneACCESS table is served through TCRdb, limited to in-frame sequences with V and J called. Missing clones are a known gap in these copies; in checked studies unresolved V genes cover under half, and the rest lacks a known reason. The sample table records 120,000 or so clones; roughly nine tenths of these occur just once. The ten largest clones take up approximately 0.59% of the sample. Input material: CD4+ T cells from blood. These receptor sequences come from a human donor in good health.

The V call is TRBV6-6, the J call TRBJ1-5; D unresolved. CDR3 length: 13 residues. CDR1 is MNHNY and CDR2 is SVGAGI in the germline V gene (reference sequence). Between the trimmed V and J ends, which lost 2 bases and 4 bases, there was a span of 6 bases. DNA for the CDR3: TGTGCCAGCAGTTACCAAACAAATCAGCCCCAGCATTTT. Translating gives CASSYQTNQPQHF.

The table lists this clone with a count of one. The rearrangement joins TRBV11-3 to TRBJ2-5; tentative D call: TRBD2 (7 bases). Trimming stripped 5 bases from V and 5 bases from J, with 12 bases between. Germline lookup yields CDR1 SGHNT and CDR2 YENEEA. CDR3 length: 13 residues. The CDR3 DNA is TGTGCCAGCAGCCACAGGGAGGGGGAGACCCAGTACTTC. Translated: CASSHREGETQYF.

The rearrangement joins TRBV5-1 to TRBJ1-4; D is unresolved. CDR3 length: 13 amino acids. The germline V gene has CDR1 SGHRS and CDR2 YFSETQ. Trimming left V 1 base short and J 5 bases short, with 6 bases between. This chain's CDR3 is CASSLRDNEKLFF. The CDR3 DNA sequence: TGCGCCAGCAGCTTGCGTGACAATGAAAAACTGTTTTTT.

The V and J genes are TRBV21-1 and TRBJ2-3; the D call TRBD2 from the table was never checked on the DNA. TRBV21-1 is flagged as a pseudogene. The CDR3 contains 15 residues. The CDR3 is CASSKVGGGRDTQYF. The CDR3 DNA is TGTGCCAGCAGCAAAGTAGGCGGGGGGCGAGATACGCAGTATTTT.

This clone was detected only once. The chain links TRBV27 to TRBJ2-7; 9 positions agree with TRBD1. The junction had 22 bases not matched to a gene; V was cut back by 5 bases and J by 5 bases. Germline V lookup: CDR1 MNHEY, CDR2 SMNVEV (reference sequence). The CDR3 sequence is 19 residues long. The CDR3 DNA reads as TGTGCCAGCAGTCCCCTGAGTCTCTTTCACCGGGACAGGGATCACGAGCAGTACTTC. It specifies CASSPLSLFHRDRDHEQYF.

The genes are TRBV18 and TRBJ2-2; 8 bases align to TRBD1. Germline V gene lookup returns CDR1 KGHSH and CDR2 LQKENI. This CDR3 is built from 13 residues. V dropped 6 bases and J dropped 10; count of bases not matched to a gene: 7. The CDR3 sequence is CASSPGQEEELFF. As DNA, the CDR3 is TGTGCCAGCTCCCCGGGACAGGAGGAGGAGCTGTTTTTT. Together with reference TRBV18 and TRBJ2-2, the CDR3 gives the full variable domain: NAGVMQNPRHLVRRRGQEARLRCSPMKGHSHVYWYRQLPEEGLKFMVYLQKENIIDESGMPKERFSAEFPKEGPSILRIQQVVRGDSAAYFCASSPGQEEELFFGEGSRLTVL.

Here the CDR3 reads CASSLTGTTGEQYF. Here the CDR3 DNA reads TGCGCCAGCAGCCTAACCGGGACTACGGGGGAGCAGTACTTC. The chain combines TRBV5-1 with TRBJ2-7; 7 nucleotides agree with TRBD2. The trim removed 4 bases at V and 7 bases at J, leaving 11 bases unmatched. The CDR3 runs to 14 residues. Germline values: CDR1 SGHRS, CDR2 YFSETQ.

The chain combines TRBV18 with TRBJ1-3, with 8 bases fitting TRBD1. The CDR3 consists of 16 residues. CDR1 KGHSH and CDR2 LQKENI come from the germline V gene. Losses at the gene ends were 4 bases for V and 0 bases for J; bases not matched to a gene: 5. The CDR3 loop reads CASSLGQGLSGNTIYF. Written as DNA, the CDR3 is TGTGCCAGCTCACTCGGACAGGGCCTCTCTGGAAACACCATATATTTT.

The V gene is TRBV5-1, the J gene TRBJ2-1, with D uncertain. With 2 bases removed from V and 12 bases from J, the gap between germline ends came to 9 bases. The CDR3 loop spans 11 amino acids. Germline lookup yields CDR1 SGHRS and CDR2 YFSETQ. CDR3 sequence: CASSLKVGQFF. CDR3 bases: TGCGCCAGCAGCTTAAAAGTTGGGCAGTTCTTC.

V usage is TRBV19 and J usage is TRBJ2-5; D assignment may be TRBD1 or TRBD2 (5 bases each). In germline, CDR1 is LNHDA, CDR2 SQIVND (reference sequence). CDR3 length: 13 amino acids. With 6 bases removed from V and 4 bases from J, the gap between germline ends came to 12 bases. DNA for the CDR3: TGTGCCAGTAGCTTTGGGGGAATAGAGACCCAGTACTTC. Amino acid sequence: CASSFGGIETQYF. The variable domain in full, completed from reference TRBV19 and TRBJ2-5, reads DGGITQSPKYLFRKEGQNVTLSCEQNLNHDAMYWYRQDPGQGLRLIYYSQIVNDFQKGDIAEGYSVSREKKESFPLTVTSAQKNPTAFYLCASSFGGIETQYFGPGTRLLVL.

The chain couples TRBV6-6 to TRBJ1-1, with D unresolved. CDR1 and CDR2 (germline): MNHNY, SVGAGI (reference sequence). The CDR3 is 11 amino acids. V gave up 10 bases and J gave up 4 bases, with 10 bases separating them. CDR3 coding DNA: TGTGCCACCAAAGCGATCACTGAAGCTTTCTTT. It encodes CATKAITEAFF.

This clone was observed once. The J gene is TRBJ2-1, the V gene TRBV10-2, with 7 bases identical to TRBD2. Per germline, CDR1 WSHSY and CDR2 SAAADI. CDR3 size: 14 residues. J lost 2 bases, V lost 6 bases, and 4 bases had no gene match. DNA of the CDR3: TGCGCCAGCAGGGGCAGCGGGGCCTACAATGAGCAGTTCTTC. Encoded protein: CASRGSGAYNEQFF.

This chain connects TRBV11-2 to TRBJ1-1; D may be TRBD1 (5 bases). This CDR3 has 14 residues. V gave up 1 base and J gave up 5 bases, with 11 bases separating them. Germline CDR1 and CDR2: SGHAT and FQNNGV. CDR3: CASSLVLGVTEAFF. CDR3 nucleotide sequence: TGTGCCAGCAGCTTAGTGCTGGGGGTGACTGAAGCTTTCTTT.

The V call is TRBV7-9, the J call TRBJ2-5; 8 bases map to TRBD1. The germline gives CDR1 SEHNR, CDR2 FQNEAQ (reference sequence). V shed 4 bases, J shed 5 bases, and the junction held 3 bases outside the gene matches. This CDR3 is 13 amino acids long. This chain's CDR3 is CASSSRQGETQYF. The CDR3 DNA sequence: TGTGCCAGCAGCTCCCGACAGGGGGAGACCCAGTACTTC.

V gene TRBV4-1 combines with J gene TRBJ1-2; D unclear. V lost 6 bases to trimming and J lost 7 bases, with 24 bases between them. Germline CDR1 reads MGHRA; CDR2 reads YSYEKL. CDR3 length equals 16 residues. The CDR3, as DNA: TGCGCCAGCAGTCCAAGCTCCCTCCGTGGACCTATTGGCTACACCTTC. This codes for CASSPSSLRGPIGYTF.

Worth noting for this clone: The sample holds other DNA sequences that translate to the same CDR3. The chain links TRBV7-3 to TRBJ1-1; possible D gene TRBD1, 6 bases. CDR3 length: 13 residues. Germline CDR1 SGHTA, CDR2 FQGTGA. Trimming removed 3 bases from V and 2 bases from J, with 7 bases in between. CDR3 bases: TGTGCCAGCAGCTTGGACAGTAACACTGAAGCTTTCTTT. This translates into CASSLDSNTEAFF.

The chain joins TRBV7-9 to TRBJ2-1; 12 bases fit TRBD2. The trim removed 6 bases at V and 3 bases at J, leaving 3 bases unmatched. The CDR3 is 15 residues long. Germline V gene sequence: CDR1 SEHNR, CDR2 FQNEAQ (reference sequence). The CDR3 DNA is TGTGCCAGCAGGCCACTAGCGGGAGGCTACAATGAGCAGTTCTTC. This translates into CASRPLAGGYNEQFF. The whole variable domain, filled in from reference TRBV7-9 and TRBJ2-1, reads DTGVSQNPRHKITKRGQNVTFRCDPISEHNRLYWYRQTLGQGPEFLTYFQNEAQLEKSRLLSDRFSAERPKGSFSTLEIQRTEQGDSAMYLCASRPLAGGYNEQFFGPGTRLTVL.

CDR3 nucleotides: TGTGCCAGCAGCGCCCTCCCCGGGACTACAGCCGACATTCAGTACTTC. This sequence encodes CASSALPGTTADIQYF. J is TRBJ2-4 and V is TRBV9; 7 bases are a match to TRBD2. The CDR3 length is 16 residues. CDR1 and CDR2 (germline): SGDLS, YYNGEE. The V and J ends lost 3 bases and 8 bases, in that order; junction bases with no gene match: 14.

This clone was picked up one time. The CDR3 protein is CASSLGGAREKLFF. The CDR3 coding sequence is TGCGCCAGCAGCTTGGGAGGGGCGCGGGAAAAACTGTTTTTT. The chain has TRBV5-1 and TRBJ1-4; the D gene is possibly TRBD1 (5 bases). V lost 0 bases, J lost 8 bases, and 11 bases lay in between. In germline, CDR1 is SGHRS, CDR2 YFSETQ. The CDR3 covers 14 residues.

The chain links TRBV7-3 to TRBJ2-1, with 11 bases identical to TRBD2. Per the germline V gene, CDR1 is SGHTA and CDR2 is FQGTGA. The CDR3 has 14 residues. V lost 7 bases, J lost 9 bases, and 8 bases stayed unmatched. CDR3 in amino acids: CASTVTSGVGEQFF. The DNA for the CDR3 is TGTGCCAGCACCGTGACTAGCGGGGTGGGTGAGCAGTTCTTC.

This clone showed up just a few times. This rearrangement joins TRBV6-1 to TRBJ2-3; D might be TRBD2 (5 bases). Trimming took 4 bases from V and 3 from J, leaving 8 bases between them. In germline, CDR1 is MNHNS, CDR2 SASEGT. The CDR3 consists of 13 residues. The CDR3 here is CASSAWTTDTQYF. CDR3 DNA sequence: TGTGCCAGCAGTGCCTGGACTACAGATACGCAGTATTTT.

In DNA form, the CDR3 reads TGCGCCAGCCCTGGTCCCCAACCCCGCTATGGCTACACCTTC. Translation gives CASPGPQPRYGYTF. The genes are TRBV10-1 and TRBJ1-2; D gene ambiguous. V was trimmed by 8 bases and J by 4 bases, leaving 17 bases between them. Germline loops: CDR1 WNHNN, CDR2 SYGVQD (reference sequence). The CDR3 extends over 14 amino acids.

The chain joins TRBV7-9 to TRBJ2-2; 10 bases fit TRBD2. With 4 bases clipped from V and 3 bases from J, the junction kept 8 bases outside the gene matches. This CDR3 has 17 residues. CDR1 SEHNR and CDR2 FQNEAQ come from the germline V gene (reference sequence). In DNA, the CDR3 is TGTGCCAGCAGCTCAGGTCGGACTAGCGGTTACACCGGGGAGCTGTTTTTT. Translation: CASSSGRTSGYTGELFF.

The chain is built from TRBV2 and TRBJ1-2; 10 bases fit TRBD1. This CDR3 has 14 residues. The ends lost 2 bases at V and 8 bases at J; junction bases unmatched: 5. Germline V gene sequence: CDR1 SNHLY, CDR2 FYNNEI. In DNA, the CDR3 is TGTGCCAGCAGTGAAATCGGGACAGGGGCGGGCTACACCTTC. Its translation: CASSEIGTGAGYTF.

The chain employs TRBV2 and TRBJ2-2; 10 positions agree with TRBD2. Trimming at V came to 4 bases and at J to 3 bases, leaving 8 bases not matched to a gene. CDR1 and CDR2 from the germline V gene are SNHLY and FYNNEI. This CDR3 comprises 17 residues. CDR3 sequence: CASSAPSGRVDTGELFF. The CDR3 DNA is TGTGCCAGCAGTGCCCCTAGCGGGAGAGTCGACACCGGGGAGCTGTTTTTT. Variable domain in full (rest from reference TRBV2 and TRBJ2-2): EPEVTQTPSHQVTQMGQEVILRCVPISNHLYFYWYRQILGQKVEFLVSFYNNEISEKSEIFDDQFSVERPDGSNFTLKIRSTKLEDSAMYFCASSAPSGRVDTGELFFGEGSRLTVL.

In this sample, this clone turned up once. The V and J genes are TRBV18 and TRBJ1-2, with D unclear. CDR3 length: 15 amino acids. Trimming removed 3 bases at V and 6 bases at J, with 17 bases between. Germline CDR1 is KGHSH and CDR2 is LQKENI. CDR3 residues: CASSPSTGSSNGYTF. The CDR3 DNA reads as TGTGCCAGCTCACCCTCAACCGGGAGCTCCAATGGCTACACCTTC.